What follows are 18 T cell receptor beta chains derived from one specimen sequenced in a study of T cells in Graves' hyperthyroidism and ophthalmopathy. RNA transcripts served as the template for amplifying TCR beta CDR3 regions. When the TCR CDR3 underwent first-round RT-PCR, the HTBI primer set was used. TCRdb reanalysed the multiplex PCR reads using MiXCR and keeps one entry per CDR3 protein. The sample consists of roughly 160,000 distinct CDR3 sequences, 9.4% of them appearing once. The sequenced sample was blood. Every receptor here comes from a woman under 30 with Graves' hyperthyroidism that later progressed to Graves' ophthalmopathy.

This clonotype was observed a handful of times. The genes are TRBV20-1 and TRBJ2-1, with 12 bases matching TRBD1. V shed 7 bases, J shed 5 bases, and the junction held 6 bases outside the gene matches. Germline assignment: CDR1 DFQATT and CDR2 SNEGSKA (reference sequence). The CDR3 is made up of 14 amino acids. CDR3: CSELGTGGNNEQFF. Here the CDR3 DNA reads TGCAGTGAACTTGGGACAGGGGGCAACAATGAGCAGTTCTTC.

The CDR3 spells CASSFPNGEAFF. The CDR3, as DNA: TGTGCCAGCAGTTTCCCCAACGGGGAAGCTTTCTTT. The V call is TRBV12-3 or TRBV12-4, the J call TRBJ1-1; D is unresolved. The CDR3 spans 12 residues. Trimming shortened V by 3 bases and J by 8 bases, and 10 bases separated the two germline ends.

This clonotype was seen ten or more times. The chain links TRBV7-2 to TRBJ2-1; TRBD2 agrees at 15 bases. This CDR3 contains 15 residues. V shed 4 bases, J shed 7 bases, and the junction held 2 bases outside the gene matches. Germline assignment: CDR1 SGHTA and CDR2 FQGNSA. In DNA form, the CDR3 reads TGTGCCAGCAGCTCCGGGACTAGCGGGAGGAATGAGCAGTTCTTC. Translated, it gives CASSSGTSGRNEQFF.

This clonotype was seen at least ten times. The genes are TRBV6-5 and TRBJ2-3; unclear D gene. In germline, CDR1 is MNHEY, CDR2 SVGAGI. With 0 bases removed from V and 7 bases from J, the gap between germline ends came to 8 bases. This CDR3 has 13 residues. DNA for the CDR3: TGTGCCAGCAGTTACTCGTCAGGAAATACGCAGTATTTT. Translating it yields CASSYSSGNTQYF.

The chain links TRBV18 to TRBJ2-5, with D perhaps matching TRBD1 or TRBD2 (5 bases each). V dropped 3 bases and J dropped 13 bases, with 18 bases sitting between them. The V gene's germline CDR1 is KGHSH and CDR2 LQKENI. The CDR3 sequence is 13 residues long. The DNA for the CDR3 is TGTGCCAGCTCACCCACCAGGGAGTCCCGTGTGTACTTC. This codes for CASSPTRESRVYF.

Ten or more counts support this clonotype. The gene calls are TRBV25-1 and TRBJ1-1; no definite D call. V lost 4 bases and J lost 4, with 13 bases in between. The CDR3 length is 14 residues. Germline-derived CDR1 and CDR2 are MGHDK and SYGVNS. This CDR3 is CASSGTPLSTEAFF. CDR3 sequence (DNA): TGTGCCAGCAGTGGGACTCCCCTCAGCACTGAAGCTTTCTTT.

The chain carries TRBV13 and TRBJ1-3; TRBD1 might be the D (5 bases). This CDR3 is 14 amino acids long. The V end was cut by 6 bases, the J end by 4 bases, with 13 bases between. CDR1 and CDR2 from the germline V gene are PRHDT and FYEKMQ (reference sequence). CDR3 in amino acids: CASSSGTQGNTIYF. CDR3 nucleotide sequence: TGTGCCAGCAGTTCCGGGACTCAGGGAAACACCATATATTTT.

Many counts were recorded for this clonotype. The chain joins TRBV24-1 to TRBJ1-1, with TRBD1 as a possible D gene (5 bases). The germline V gene has CDR1 KGHDR and CDR2 SFDVKD. This CDR3 has 14 amino acids. V was shortened by 9 bases and J by 0 bases, with 13 bases between the two germline ends. The CDR3, as DNA: TGTGCCACCGCCCCGAGGGGCATGAACACTGAAGCTTTCTTT. Translating it yields CATAPRGMNTEAFF.

This clonotype was recorded a few times. The chain uses TRBV9 and TRBJ2-2; D may be TRBD1 or TRBD2 (5 bases each). Trimming took 0 bases from V and 6 from J, leaving 21 bases between them. Per the germline V gene, CDR1 is SGDLS and CDR2 is YYNGEE. The CDR3 is 18 residues long. For the CDR3, the DNA is TGTGCCAGCAGCGTAGGGCCTAGGGGAGACGGTAACGCCGGGGAGCTGTTTTTT. Residues: CASSVGPRGDGNAGELFF.

The chain links TRBV20-1 to TRBJ2-5; D is unresolved. Germline CDR1 and CDR2: DFQATT and SNEGSKA (reference sequence). The CDR3 runs 13 residues. With 4 bases removed from V and 7 bases from J, the gap between germline ends came to 16 bases. CDR3 in amino acids: CSATVTPALTQYF. The CDR3 DNA is TGCAGTGCTACCGTGACTCCCGCGTTGACCCAGTACTTC.

Regarding this clonotype: A much larger clonotype is one base distant, so this may be a read error. This chain uses TRBV7-3 with TRBJ2-2; TRBD2 might be the D (5 bases). CDR1 is SGHTA and CDR2 is FQGTGA in the germline V gene. The length of the CDR3 is 13 residues. This chain's CDR3 is CASSAQSTGEMFF. The CDR3 nucleotides read TGTGCCAGCAGCGCGCAGTCAACCGGGGAGATGTTTTTT.

This clonotype was observed many times. The chain is built from TRBV7-9 and TRBJ2-7; TRBD2 is a possible D gene (5 bases). Trimming removed 1 base at V and 5 bases at J, with 9 bases between. The CDR3 contains 13 residues. CDR1 is SEHNR and CDR2 is FQNEAQ in the germline V gene (reference sequence). The CDR3 spells CASSLVSGDEQYF. CDR3 nucleotides: TGTGCCAGCAGCTTAGTTTCCGGGGACGAGCAGTACTTC.

The chain employs TRBV13 and TRBJ2-2; a weak D match, TRBD1 (5 bases). V was cut by 2 bases and J by 7 bases, with 14 bases left in between. The CDR3 covers 15 residues. Germline assignment: CDR1 PRHDT and CDR2 FYEKMQ (reference sequence). CDR3: CASSLRAGIFGELFF. In nucleotides, the CDR3 is TGTGCCAGCAGCTTACGAGCAGGGATTTTCGGGGAGCTGTTTTTT. Variable domain in full (rest from reference TRBV13 and TRBJ2-2): AAGVIQSPRHLIKEKRETATLKCYPIPRHDTVYWYQQGPGQDPQFLISFYEKMQSDKGSIPDRFSAQQFSDYHSELNMSSLELGDSALYFCASSLRAGIFGELFFGEGSRLTVL.

The rearrangement uses TRBV4-2 and TRBJ2-7, with a weak D call TRBD1 (5 bases). Trimming removed 0 bases from V and 2 bases from J, with 26 bases in between. Germline V gives CDR1 LGHNA, CDR2 YNFKEQ. The CDR3 length is 20 residues. In DNA, the CDR3 is TGTGCCAGCAGCCAAGATTACGGAGCGTCAGGGATTGTGAGGCCCTACGAGCAGTACTTC. Translation gives CASSQDYGASGIVRPYEQYF.

This clonotype showed up just a few times. A much larger clone lies one base from this, so it may be a read error. This chain links TRBV13 with TRBJ1-4; D not resolved. Germline V lookup: CDR1 PRHDT, CDR2 FYEKMQ (reference sequence). V lost 7 bases and J lost 5, with 17 bases in between. CDR3 length: 15 amino acids. DNA for the CDR3: TGTGCCAGCAACTTTTGGGCCCACGAGAATGAAAAACTGTTTTTT. This encodes CASNFWAHENEKLFF. The full variable domain, with the rest looked up from reference TRBV13 and TRBJ1-4, is AAGVIQSPRHLIKEKRETATLKCYPIPRHDTVYWYQQGPGQDPQFLISFYEKMQSDKGSIPDRFSAQQFSDYHSELNMSSLELGDSALYFCASNFWAHENEKLFFGSGTQLSVL.

The chain recombines TRBV5-4 with TRBJ2-7, with no clear D. Trimming removed 4 bases at V and 2 bases at J, with 13 bases between. Germline V gene lookup returns CDR1 SGHNT and CDR2 YYREEE (reference sequence). The CDR3 contains 14 residues. CDR3 amino acids: CASSPDAETYEQYF. The DNA for the CDR3 is TGTGCCAGCAGCCCGGACGCGGAGACCTACGAGCAGTACTTC.

This clonotype came up many times. This rearrangement joins TRBV7-3 to TRBJ2-1; 9 bases are a match to TRBD2. The junction had 5 bases not matched to a gene; V was cut back by 3 bases and J by 5 bases. Per germline, CDR1 SGHTA and CDR2 FQGTGA. This CDR3 has 15 amino acids. The chain's CDR3 is CASSFIAGANNEQFF. The CDR3 bases are TGTGCCAGCAGCTTTATAGCGGGGGCTAACAATGAGCAGTTCTTC.

V usage is TRBV25-1 and J usage is TRBJ2-5; perhaps TRBD1 as D (5 bases). Looked up from germline, CDR1 is MGHDK and CDR2 is SYGVNS. With 4 bases removed from V and 5 bases from J, the gap between germline ends came to 17 bases. The CDR3 length is 15 residues. The CDR3 nucleotides read TGTGCCAGCAGTGCACCTTCGACAGCTAGGGAGACCCAGTACTTC. This translates into CASSAPSTARETQYF.